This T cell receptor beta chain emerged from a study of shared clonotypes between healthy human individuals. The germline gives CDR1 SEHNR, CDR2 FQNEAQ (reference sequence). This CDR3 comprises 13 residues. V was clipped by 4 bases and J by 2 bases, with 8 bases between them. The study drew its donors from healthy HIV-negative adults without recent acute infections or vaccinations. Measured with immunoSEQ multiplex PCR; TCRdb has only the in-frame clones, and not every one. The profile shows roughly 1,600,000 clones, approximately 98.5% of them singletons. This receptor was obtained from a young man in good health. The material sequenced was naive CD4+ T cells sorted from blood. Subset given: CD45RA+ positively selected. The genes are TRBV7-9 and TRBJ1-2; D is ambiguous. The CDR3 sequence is CASSYTGNYGYTF. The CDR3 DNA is TGTGCCAGCAGCTATACGGGAAACTATGGCTACACCTTC. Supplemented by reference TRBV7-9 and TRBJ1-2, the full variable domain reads DTGVSQNPRHKITKRGQNVTFRCDPISEHNRLYWYRQTLGQGPEFLTYFQNEAQLEKSRLLSDRFSAERPKGSFSTLEIQRTEQGDSAMYLCASSYTGNYGYTFGSGTRLTVV.